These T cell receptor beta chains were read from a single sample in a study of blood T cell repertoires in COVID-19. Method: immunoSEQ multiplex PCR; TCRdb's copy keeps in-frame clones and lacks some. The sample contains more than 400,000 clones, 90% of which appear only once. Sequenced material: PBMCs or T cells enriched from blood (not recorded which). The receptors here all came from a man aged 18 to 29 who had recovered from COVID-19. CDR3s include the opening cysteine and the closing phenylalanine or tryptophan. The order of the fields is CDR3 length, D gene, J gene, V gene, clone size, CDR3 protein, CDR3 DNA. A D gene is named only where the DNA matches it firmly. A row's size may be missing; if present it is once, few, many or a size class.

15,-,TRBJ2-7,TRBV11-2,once,CASSGADLMSHEQYF,TGTGCCAGCAGCGGGGCAGATTTAATGAGCCACGAGCAGTACTTC
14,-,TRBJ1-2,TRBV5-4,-,CASSLARQNYGYTF,TGTGCCAGCAGCTTGGCGAGACAAAACTATGGCTACACCTTC
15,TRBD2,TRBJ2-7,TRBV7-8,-,CASSLGGGTDYEQYF,TGTGCCAGCAGCTTAGGGGGGGGTACGGACTACGAGCAGTACTTC
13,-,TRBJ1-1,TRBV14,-,CASKPGLNTEAFF,TGTGCCAGCAAGCCAGGGTTGAACACTGAAGCTTTCTTT
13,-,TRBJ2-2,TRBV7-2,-,CASSPTRTGELFF,TGTGCCAGCAGCCCCACTAGGACCGGGGAGCTGTTTTTT
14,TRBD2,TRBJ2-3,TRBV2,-,CASRKAGGTDTQYF,TGTGCCAGCAGGAAAGCGGGAGGCACAGATACGCAGTATTTT
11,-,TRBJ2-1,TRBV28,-,CASSLLDEQFF,TGTGCCAGCAGTTTATTAGATGAGCAGTTCTTC
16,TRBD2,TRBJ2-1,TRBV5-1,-,CASSVVAGQSYNEQFF,TGCGCCAGCAGCGTCGTAGCGGGCCAGTCCTACAATGAGCAGTTCTTC
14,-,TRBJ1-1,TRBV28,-,CASSPGGLNTEAFF,TGTGCCAGCAGTCCGGGAGGACTGAACACTGAAGCTTTCTTT
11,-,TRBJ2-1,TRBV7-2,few,CASSERSLQFF,TGTGCCAGCAGCGAACGGAGCCTGCAGTTCTTC
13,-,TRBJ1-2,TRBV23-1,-,CASSHFEGDGYTF,TGCGCCAGCAGTCACTTCGAGGGAGATGGCTACACCTTC
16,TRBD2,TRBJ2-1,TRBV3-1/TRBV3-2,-,CASRQGLASPYNEQFF,TGTGCCAGCAGACAAGGACTAGCGTCTCCATACAATGAGCAGTTCTTC
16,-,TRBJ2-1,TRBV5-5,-,CASSRFSWSSYNEQFF,TGTGCCAGCAGCCGATTTAGTTGGAGCTCCTACAATGAGCAGTTCTTC
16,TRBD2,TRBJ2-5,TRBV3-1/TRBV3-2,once,CASSQELAGAQETQYF,TGTGCCAGCAGCCAAGAGCTAGCGGGAGCACAAGAGACCCAGTACTTC
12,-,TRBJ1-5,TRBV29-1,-,CSVGGSNQPQHF,TGCAGCGTTGGAGGTAGCAATCAGCCCCAGCATTTT
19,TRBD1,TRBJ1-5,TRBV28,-,CASYAGTGALPEGNQPQHF,TGTGCCAGCTACGCAGGGACAGGGGCTCTCCCGGAGGGCAATCAGCCCCAGCATTTT
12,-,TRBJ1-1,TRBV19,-,CASNAVGTEAFF,TGTGCCAGTAACGCGGTTGGCACTGAAGCTTTCTTT
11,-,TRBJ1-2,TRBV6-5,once,CASRSYEGYTF,TGTGCCAGCAGGTCTTACGAGGGCTACACCTTC
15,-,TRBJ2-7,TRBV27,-,CASSRGGQAIYEQYF,TGTGCCAGCAGCCGAGGGGGTCAAGCGATCTACGAGCAGTACTTC
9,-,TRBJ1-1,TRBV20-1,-,CSAREEAFF,TGCAGTGCTAGAGAGGAGGCTTTCTTT
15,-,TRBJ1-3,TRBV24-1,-,CATSDSRGTGNTIYF,TGTGCCACCAGTGATAGCCGGGGGACTGGAAACACCATATATTTT
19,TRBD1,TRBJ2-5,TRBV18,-,CASSPFTLGTGAAQETQYF,TGTGCCAGCTCACCCTTCACACTTGGGACAGGGGCGGCCCAAGAGACCCAGTACTTC
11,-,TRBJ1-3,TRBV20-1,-,CSASRGDTIYF,TGCAGTGCTAGTCGGGGAGACACCATATATTTT
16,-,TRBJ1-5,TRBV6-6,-,CASSYTEGGGYQPQHF,TGTGCCAGCAGTTACACCGAGGGGGGGGGCTATCAGCCCCAGCATTTT
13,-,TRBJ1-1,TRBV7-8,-,CASSPMTGTEAFF,TGTGCCAGCAGCCCAATGACGGGCACTGAAGCTTTCTTT
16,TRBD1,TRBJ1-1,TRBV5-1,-,CASSERPGQVNTEAFF,TGCGCCAGCAGCGAACGACCGGGACAGGTGAACACTGAAGCTTTCTTT
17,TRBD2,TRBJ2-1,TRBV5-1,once,CASSLRSAGGSYNEQFF,TGCGCCAGCAGCTTGAGGTCCGCGGGGGGCTCCTACAATGAGCAGTTCTTC
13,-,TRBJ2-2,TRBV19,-,CASMAENTGELFF,TGTGCCAGTATGGCGGAGAACACCGGGGAGCTGTTTTTT
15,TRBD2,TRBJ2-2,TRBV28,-,CASTLGGARTGELFF,TGTGCCAGCACCCTCGGGGGGGCGCGCACCGGGGAGCTGTTTTTT
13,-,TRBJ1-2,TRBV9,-,CASSGTGDYGYTF,TGTGCCAGCAGCGGAACAGGAGACTATGGCTACACCTTC
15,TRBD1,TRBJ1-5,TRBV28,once,CASSSTGRGSQPQHF,TGTGCCAGCAGTTCGACAGGGAGAGGATCTCAGCCCCAGCATTTT
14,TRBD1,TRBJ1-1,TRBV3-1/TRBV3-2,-,CASRRQGAMTEAFF,TGTGCCAGCAGACGTCAGGGGGCGATGACTGAAGCTTTCTTT
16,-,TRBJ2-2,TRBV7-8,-,CASSWRGLANTGELFF,TGTGCCAGCAGCTGGAGGGGGCTAGCGAACACCGGGGAGCTGTTTTTT
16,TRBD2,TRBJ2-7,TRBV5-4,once,CASSSGLAGGVEEQYF,TGTGCCAGCAGCTCGGGACTAGCGGGAGGGGTAGAGGAGCAGTACTTC
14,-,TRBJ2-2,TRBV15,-,CATSRGERTGELFF,TGTGCCACCAGCAGGGGTGAGCGGACCGGGGAGCTGTTTTTT
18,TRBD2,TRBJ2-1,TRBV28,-,CASSNTPPTSAGDSEQFF,TGTGCCAGCAGTAATACCCCCCCGACTAGCGCGGGAGATTCTGAGCAGTTCTTC
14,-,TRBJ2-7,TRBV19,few,CASSIGGSSYEQYF,TGTGCCAGTAGTATTGGCGGAAGCTCCTACGAGCAGTACTTC
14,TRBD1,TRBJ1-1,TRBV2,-,CASRSTGMGTEAFF,TGTGCCAGCAGGTCGACAGGGATGGGTACTGAAGCTTTCTTT
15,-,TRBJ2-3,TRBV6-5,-,CASSPLDRIADTQYF,TGTGCCAGCAGTCCACTCGACAGGATAGCAGATACGCAGTATTTT
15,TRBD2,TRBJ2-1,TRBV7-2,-,CASSPVGLAGDEQFF,TGTGCCAGCAGCCCCGTGGGACTAGCGGGAGATGAGCAGTTCTTC
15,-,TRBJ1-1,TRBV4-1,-,CASSQDGQGRSEAFF,TGCGCCAGCAGCCAAGATGGGCAGGGAAGGTCTGAAGCTTTCTTT